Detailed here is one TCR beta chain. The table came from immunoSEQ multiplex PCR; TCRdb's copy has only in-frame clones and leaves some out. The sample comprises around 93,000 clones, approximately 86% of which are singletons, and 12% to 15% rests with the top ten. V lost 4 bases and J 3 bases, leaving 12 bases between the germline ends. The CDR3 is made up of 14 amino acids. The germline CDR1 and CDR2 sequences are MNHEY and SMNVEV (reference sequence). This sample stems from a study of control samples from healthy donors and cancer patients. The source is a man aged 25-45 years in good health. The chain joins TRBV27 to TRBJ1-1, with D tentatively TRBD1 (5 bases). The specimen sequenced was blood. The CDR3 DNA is TGTGCCAGCAGTTCCCGGGGGGATTACACTGAAGCTTTCTTT. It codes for CASSSRGDYTEAFF.